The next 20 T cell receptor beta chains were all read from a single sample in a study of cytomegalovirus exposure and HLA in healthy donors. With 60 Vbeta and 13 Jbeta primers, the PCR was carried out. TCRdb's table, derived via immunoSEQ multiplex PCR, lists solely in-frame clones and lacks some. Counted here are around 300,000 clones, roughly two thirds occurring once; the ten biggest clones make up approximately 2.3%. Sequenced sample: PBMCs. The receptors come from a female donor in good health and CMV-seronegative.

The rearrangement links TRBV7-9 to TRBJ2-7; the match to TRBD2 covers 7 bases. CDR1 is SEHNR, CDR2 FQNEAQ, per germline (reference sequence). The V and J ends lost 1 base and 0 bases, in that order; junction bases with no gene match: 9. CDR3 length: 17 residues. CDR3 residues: CASSLVGSAGVSYEQYF. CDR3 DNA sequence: TGTGCCAGCAGCTTAGTAGGGTCGGCGGGAGTCTCCTACGAGCAGTACTTC.

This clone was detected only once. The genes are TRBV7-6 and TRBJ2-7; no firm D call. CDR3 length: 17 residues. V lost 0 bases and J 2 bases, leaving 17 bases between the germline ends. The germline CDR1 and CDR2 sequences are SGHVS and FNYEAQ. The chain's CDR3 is CASSLALRSVPTYEQYF. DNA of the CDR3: TGTGCCAGCAGCTTAGCGCTCCGGAGCGTGCCAACCTACGAGCAGTACTTC.

CDR3 loop: CASSAIRGTGDSYEQYF. The CDR3 DNA reads TGTGCCTCCTCCGCCATTAGGGGGACAGGGGACTCCTACGAGCAGTACTTC. The chain links TRBV30 to TRBJ2-7, with 10 nucleotides matching TRBD1. The germline CDR1 and CDR2 sequences are GTSNPN and SVGIG (reference sequence). The CDR3 is 17 amino acids. J lost 0 bases, V lost 7 bases, and 15 bases had no gene match.

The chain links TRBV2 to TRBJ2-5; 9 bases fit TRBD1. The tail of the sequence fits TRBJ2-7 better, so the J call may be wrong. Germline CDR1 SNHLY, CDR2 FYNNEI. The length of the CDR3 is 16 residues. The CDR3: CASSNPGTGLWYEQYF. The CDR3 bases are TGTGCCAGCAGCAATCCCGGGACAGGGTTATGGTACGAGCAGTACTTC.

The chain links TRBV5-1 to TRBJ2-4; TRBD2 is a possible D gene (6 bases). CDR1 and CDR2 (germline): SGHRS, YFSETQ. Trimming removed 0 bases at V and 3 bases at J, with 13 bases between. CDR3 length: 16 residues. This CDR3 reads CASSLEGDLGKNIQYF. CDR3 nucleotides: TGCGCCAGCAGCTTGGAAGGGGACTTGGGCAAAAACATTCAGTACTTC.

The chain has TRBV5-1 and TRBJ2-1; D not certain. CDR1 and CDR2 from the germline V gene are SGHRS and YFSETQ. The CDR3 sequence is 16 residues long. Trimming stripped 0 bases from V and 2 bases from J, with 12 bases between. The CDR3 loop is CASSLGVAPTYNEQFF. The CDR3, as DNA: TGCGCCAGCAGCTTGGGGGTAGCACCTACCTACAATGAGCAGTTCTTC.

The CDR3 spells CASREIRGKVYNEQFF. CDR3 sequence (DNA): TGTGCCAGCAGAGAAATCAGGGGGAAGGTCTACAATGAGCAGTTCTTC. The chain couples TRBV6-1 to TRBJ2-1, with TRBD1 matching 7 bases. Germline V gene lookup returns CDR1 MNHNS and CDR2 SASEGT. This CDR3 contains 16 residues. Trimming took 6 bases from V and 3 from J; bases not matched to a gene: 11.

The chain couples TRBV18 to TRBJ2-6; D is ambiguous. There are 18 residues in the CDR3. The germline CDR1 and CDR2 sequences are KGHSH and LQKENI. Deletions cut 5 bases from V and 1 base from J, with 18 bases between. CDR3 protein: CASSTGLGSPSGANVLTF. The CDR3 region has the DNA TGTGCCAGCTCAACCGGGTTAGGAAGCCCATCTGGGGCCAACGTCCTGACTTTC.

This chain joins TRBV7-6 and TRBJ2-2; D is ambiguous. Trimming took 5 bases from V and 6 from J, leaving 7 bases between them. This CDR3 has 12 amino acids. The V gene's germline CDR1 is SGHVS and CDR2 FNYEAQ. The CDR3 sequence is CASSEESGELFF. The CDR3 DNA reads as TGTGCCAGCAGCGAAGAGTCCGGGGAGCTGTTTTTT.

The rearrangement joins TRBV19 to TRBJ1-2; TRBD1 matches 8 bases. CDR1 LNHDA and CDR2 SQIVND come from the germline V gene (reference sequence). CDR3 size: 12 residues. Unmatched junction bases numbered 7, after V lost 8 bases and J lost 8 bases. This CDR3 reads CASADRDRGYTF. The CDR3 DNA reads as TGTGCCAGTGCGGACAGGGACCGCGGCTACACCTTC.

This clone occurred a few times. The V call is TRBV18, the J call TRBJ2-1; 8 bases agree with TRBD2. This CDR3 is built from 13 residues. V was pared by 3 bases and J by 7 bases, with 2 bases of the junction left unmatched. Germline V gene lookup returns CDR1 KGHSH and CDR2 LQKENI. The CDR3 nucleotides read TGTGCCAGCTCACCCCGGGGGGGGAATGAGCAGTTCTTC. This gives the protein CASSPRGGNEQFF. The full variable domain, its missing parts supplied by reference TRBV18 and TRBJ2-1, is NAGVMQNPRHLVRRRGQEARLRCSPMKGHSHVYWYRQLPEEGLKFMVYLQKENIIDESGMPKERFSAEFPKEGPSILRIQQVVRGDSAAYFCASSPRGGNEQFFGPGTRLTVL.

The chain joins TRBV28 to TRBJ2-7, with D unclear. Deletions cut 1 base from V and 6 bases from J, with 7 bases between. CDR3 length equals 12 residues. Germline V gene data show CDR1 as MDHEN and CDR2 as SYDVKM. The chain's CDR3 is CASSLSWAEQYF. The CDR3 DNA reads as TGTGCCAGCAGTTTATCGTGGGCCGAGCAGTACTTC. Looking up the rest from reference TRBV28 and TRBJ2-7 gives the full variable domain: DVKVTQSSRYLVKRTGEKVFLECVQDMDHENMFWYRQDPGLGLRLIYFSYDVKMKEKGDIPEGYSVSREKKERFSLILESASTNQTSMYLCASSLSWAEQYFGPGTRLTVT.

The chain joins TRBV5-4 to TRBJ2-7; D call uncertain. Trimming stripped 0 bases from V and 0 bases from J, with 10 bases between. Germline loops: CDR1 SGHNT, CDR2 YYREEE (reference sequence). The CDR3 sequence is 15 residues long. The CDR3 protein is CASSLDPIASYEQYF. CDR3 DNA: TGTGCCAGCAGCTTGGATCCCATAGCCTCCTACGAGCAGTACTTC.

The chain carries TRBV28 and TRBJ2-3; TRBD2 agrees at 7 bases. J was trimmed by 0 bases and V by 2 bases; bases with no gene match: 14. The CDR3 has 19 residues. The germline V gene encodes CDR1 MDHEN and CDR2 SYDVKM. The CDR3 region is CASSLPLGRLAASTDTQYF. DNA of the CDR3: TGTGCCAGCAGTTTACCCCTCGGTCGGCTAGCGGCTAGCACAGATACGCAGTATTTT.

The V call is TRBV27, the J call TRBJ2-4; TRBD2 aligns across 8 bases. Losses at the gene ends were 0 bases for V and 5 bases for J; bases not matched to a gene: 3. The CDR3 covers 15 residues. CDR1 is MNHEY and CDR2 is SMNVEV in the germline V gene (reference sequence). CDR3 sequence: CASSLSLAGQNIQYF. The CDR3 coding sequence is TGTGCCAGCAGTTTATCTCTAGCGGGCCAAAACATTCAGTACTTC.

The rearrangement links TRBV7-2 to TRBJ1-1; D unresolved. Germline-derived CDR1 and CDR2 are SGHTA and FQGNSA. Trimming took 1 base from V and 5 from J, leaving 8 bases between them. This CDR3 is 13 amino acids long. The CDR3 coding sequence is TGTGCCAGCAGCTTAGTTAGGGAGACTGAAGCTTTCTTT. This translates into CASSLVRETEAFF.

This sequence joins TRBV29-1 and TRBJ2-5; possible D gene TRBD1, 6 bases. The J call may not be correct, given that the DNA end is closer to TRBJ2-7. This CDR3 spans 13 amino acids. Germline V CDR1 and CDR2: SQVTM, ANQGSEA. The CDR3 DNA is TGCAGCGTTGAGGGGGCCGGCCCCTACGAGCAGTACTTC. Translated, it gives CSVEGAGPYEQYF.

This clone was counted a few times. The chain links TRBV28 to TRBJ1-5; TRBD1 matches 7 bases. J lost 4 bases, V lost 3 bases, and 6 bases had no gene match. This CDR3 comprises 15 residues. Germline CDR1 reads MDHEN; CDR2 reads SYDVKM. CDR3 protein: CASSFRTGGNQPQHF. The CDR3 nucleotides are TGTGCCAGCAGTTTCAGGACAGGAGGGAATCAGCCCCAGCATTTT.

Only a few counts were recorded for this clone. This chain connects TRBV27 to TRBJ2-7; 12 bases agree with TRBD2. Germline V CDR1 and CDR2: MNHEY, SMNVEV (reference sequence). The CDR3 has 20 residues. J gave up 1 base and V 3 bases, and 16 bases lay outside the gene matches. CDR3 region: CASSLVSLLAGGTVSYEQYF. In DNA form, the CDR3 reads TGTGCCAGCAGTTTGGTCTCCCTTCTAGCGGGAGGGACGGTTTCCTACGAGCAGTACTTC.

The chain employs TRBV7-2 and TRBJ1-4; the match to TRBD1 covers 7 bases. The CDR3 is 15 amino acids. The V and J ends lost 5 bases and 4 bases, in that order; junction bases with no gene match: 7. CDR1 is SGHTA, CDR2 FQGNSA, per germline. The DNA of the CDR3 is TGTGCCAGCAGCCTCCAGACAGGGATTAATGAAAAACTGTTTTTT. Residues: CASSLQTGINEKLFF.